A selection of T cell receptor beta chains follows, all from one sample in a study of T cells in Graves' hyperthyroidism and ophthalmopathy. TCRdb fed the multiplex PCR reads into MiXCR, producing one record per CDR3 protein. The table records about 590,000 distinct CDR3 sequences, around 16% of them present only once. The specimen sequenced was blood. Every receptor here comes from a woman aged 30 to 39 with Graves' hyperthyroidism. CDR3s include the opening cysteine and the closing phenylalanine or tryptophan. Fields, in order: clone size, D gene, J gene, V gene, CDR3 protein, CDR3 DNA. D genes are given only for firm matches. Expanded clones are given a class, and other clones once, few, many or no size at all.

abundance: -
d_gene: -
j_gene: TRBJ2-3
v_gene: TRBV29-1
CDR3aa: CSVVSGIDTDTQYF
CDR3nt: TGCAGCGTTGTTTCGGGCATCGACACAGATACGCAGTATTTT

abundance: many
d_gene: -
j_gene: TRBJ2-7
v_gene: TRBV7-2
CDR3aa: CASSPTSSGYYEQYF
CDR3nt: TGTGCCAGCAGCCCGACCTCGAGCGGCTACTACGAGCAGTACTTC

abundance: many
d_gene: TRBD2
j_gene: TRBJ2-2
v_gene: TRBV6-1
CDR3aa: CATKPGGDLGELFF
CDR3nt: TGTGCCACCAAGCCCGGGGGGGACCTCGGGGAGCTGTTTTTT

abundance: many
d_gene: TRBD1
j_gene: TRBJ2-7
v_gene: TRBV30
CDR3aa: CAWRPKGAGVNEQYF
CDR3nt: TGTGCCTGGAGGCCTAAGGGGGCTGGGGTCAACGAGCAGTACTTC

abundance: many
d_gene: -
j_gene: TRBJ1-1
v_gene: TRBV11-2
CDR3aa: CASSLPGLNTEAFF
CDR3nt: TGTGCCAGCAGCTTACCGGGATTGAACACTGAAGCTTTCTTT

abundance: many
d_gene: TRBD2
j_gene: TRBJ2-7
v_gene: TRBV20-1
CDR3aa: CSASPELRRTSGTYEQYF
CDR3nt: TGCAGTGCTAGTCCCGAACTTCGGCGGACTAGCGGGACCTACGAGCAGTACTTC

abundance: few
d_gene: -
j_gene: TRBJ1-3
v_gene: TRBV30
CDR3aa: CACTRGAASSGNTIYF
CDR3nt: TGTGCCTGCACCCGGGGGGCGGCCTCCTCTGGAAACACCATATATTTT

abundance: many
d_gene: TRBD2
j_gene: TRBJ2-7
v_gene: TRBV7-2
CDR3aa: CASSPRLAVEQYF
CDR3nt: TGTGCCAGCAGCCCCCGCCTAGCGGTCGAGCAGTACTTC

abundance: -
d_gene: -
j_gene: TRBJ2-7
v_gene: TRBV7-9
CDR3aa: CASSPRAGETYEQYF
CDR3nt: TGTGCCAGCAGCCCACGGGCAGGTGAGACCTACGAGCAGTACTTC

abundance: -
d_gene: -
j_gene: TRBJ1-2
v_gene: TRBV4-2
CDR3aa: CASSRGDGYTF
CDR3nt: TGTGCCAGCAGTCGTGGCGATGGCTACACCTTC

abundance: -
d_gene: TRBD1
j_gene: TRBJ1-5
v_gene: TRBV6-1
CDR3aa: CASSSNRGSNQPQHF
CDR3nt: TGTGCCAGCAGTTCAAACAGGGGTTCGAATCAGCCCCAGCATTTT

abundance: few
d_gene: TRBD1
j_gene: TRBJ2-3
v_gene: TRBV29-1
CDR3aa: CSVTGDRVMPDTQYF
CDR3nt: TGCAGCGTTACCGGGGACAGGGTGATGCCAGATACGCAGTATTTT

abundance: many
d_gene: TRBD1
j_gene: TRBJ1-2
v_gene: TRBV28
CDR3aa: CASSLATGQGNSGYTF
CDR3nt: TGTGCCAGCAGTTTAGCAACGGGACAGGGAAACAGTGGCTACACCTTC

abundance: -
d_gene: -
j_gene: TRBJ2-5
v_gene: TRBV12-3/TRBV12-4
CDR3aa: CASSFYGQETQYF
CDR3nt: TGTGCCAGCAGTTTTTACGGTCAAGAGACCCAGTACTTC

abundance: many
d_gene: -
j_gene: TRBJ2-1
v_gene: TRBV2
CDR3aa: CASIRTNNEQFF
CDR3nt: TGTGCCAGCATTCGGACTAACAATGAGCAGTTCTTC

abundance: many
d_gene: TRBD1
j_gene: TRBJ1-3
v_gene: TRBV7-2
CDR3aa: CASSLVVGRGLKGVYF
CDR3nt: TGTGCCAGCAGCTTAGTAGTCGGTAGGGGGCTCAAGGGGGTATATTTT

abundance: -
d_gene: TRBD1
j_gene: TRBJ1-2
v_gene: TRBV7-9
CDR3aa: CASRKQGAGYGYTF
CDR3nt: TGTGCCAGCAGGAAACAGGGGGCGGGCTATGGCTACACCTTC

abundance: -
d_gene: -
j_gene: TRBJ2-3
v_gene: TRBV20-1
CDR3aa: CSGSVGLGTDTQYF
CDR3nt: TGCAGTGGTAGCGTGGGATTGGGAACAGATACGCAGTATTTT

abundance: few
d_gene: -
j_gene: TRBJ2-3
v_gene: TRBV25-1
CDR3aa: CASSAPLTEGTDTQYF
CDR3nt: TGTGCCAGCAGTGCCCCCCTTACGGAAGGGACAGATACGCAGTATTTT

abundance: many
d_gene: TRBD2
j_gene: TRBJ2-2
v_gene: TRBV5-5
CDR3aa: CASSLAAGGSVYTGELFF
CDR3nt: TGTGCCAGCAGCTTGGCCGCGGGAGGCTCCGTGTACACCGGGGAGCTGTTTTTT

abundance: -
d_gene: -
j_gene: TRBJ1-5
v_gene: TRBV10-3
CDR3aa: CAISELGQPQHF
CDR3nt: TGTGCCATCAGTGAGTTGGGACAGCCCCAGCATTTT

abundance: many
d_gene: TRBD1
j_gene: TRBJ2-1
v_gene: TRBV20-1
CDR3aa: CSALLRDRGHNEQFF
CDR3nt: TGCAGTGCTCTTCTCCGGGACAGGGGGCACAATGAGCAGTTCTTC

abundance: few
d_gene: -
j_gene: TRBJ2-4
v_gene: TRBV6-2/TRBV6-3
CDR3aa: CASSYLAAAKNIQYF
CDR3nt: TGTGCCAGCAGTTACTTAGCGGCAGCCAAAAACATTCAGTACTTC

abundance: many
d_gene: -
j_gene: TRBJ2-7
v_gene: TRBV5-1
CDR3aa: CASSLETRGYEQYF
CDR3nt: TGCGCCAGCAGCTTGGAGACTCGAGGTTACGAGCAGTACTTC

abundance: many
d_gene: -
j_gene: TRBJ2-3
v_gene: TRBV2
CDR3aa: CASRAPGLQSTDTQYF
CDR3nt: TGTGCCAGCAGGGCACCAGGACTTCAATCCACAGATACGCAGTATTTT

abundance: many
d_gene: -
j_gene: TRBJ2-7
v_gene: TRBV2
CDR3aa: CASENLSSYEQYF
CDR3nt: TGTGCCAGCGAAAATCTTAGCTCCTACGAGCAGTACTTC

abundance: many
d_gene: TRBD2
j_gene: TRBJ2-1
v_gene: TRBV20-1
CDR3aa: CSAGTSGRYEQFF
CDR3nt: TGCAGTGCGGGGACTAGCGGGAGGTATGAGCAGTTCTTC

abundance: few
d_gene: TRBD2
j_gene: TRBJ2-1
v_gene: TRBV19
CDR3aa: CASSTPGTSFSNEQFF
CDR3nt: TGTGCCAGTAGTACCCCTGGGACTAGCTTTAGCAATGAGCAGTTCTTC

abundance: many
d_gene: -
j_gene: TRBJ1-2
v_gene: TRBV2
CDR3aa: CASQQGAKGYTF
CDR3nt: TGTGCCAGCCAACAGGGTGCTAAGGGCTACACCTTC

abundance: many
d_gene: -
j_gene: TRBJ2-7
v_gene: TRBV20-1
CDR3aa: CSARNGRGIREQYF
CDR3nt: TGCAGTGCTAGAAACGGGCGCGGGATCAGGGAGCAGTACTTC

abundance: many
d_gene: TRBD1
j_gene: TRBJ2-7
v_gene: TRBV3-1
CDR3aa: CASSFQGEKSYEQYF
CDR3nt: TGTGCCAGCAGCTTCCAGGGGGAAAAAAGCTACGAGCAGTACTTC

abundance: -
d_gene: TRBD2
j_gene: TRBJ2-3
v_gene: TRBV2
CDR3aa: CASSLGLAGVGSTDTQYF
CDR3nt: TGTGCCAGCAGTTTGGGACTAGCGGGAGTGGGGTCCACAGATACGCAGTATTTT

abundance: -
d_gene: -
j_gene: TRBJ2-3
v_gene: TRBV27
CDR3aa: CASSRIGSTDTQYF
CDR3nt: TGTGCCAGCAGCCGCATAGGCAGCACAGATACGCAGTATTTT

abundance: many
d_gene: TRBD1
j_gene: TRBJ1-1
v_gene: TRBV28
CDR3aa: CASSLGPTGDEAFF
CDR3nt: TGTGCCAGCAGTTTAGGCCCGACAGGGGATGAAGCTTTCTTT

abundance: few
d_gene: TRBD1
j_gene: TRBJ1-1
v_gene: TRBV20-1
CDR3aa: CSAPRQGNPEAFF
CDR3nt: TGCAGTGCTCCAAGACAGGGTAACCCTGAAGCTTTCTTT

abundance: many
d_gene: TRBD2
j_gene: TRBJ2-1
v_gene: TRBV12-3/TRBV12-4
CDR3aa: CASSLDPSGRPYNEQFF
CDR3nt: TGTGCCAGCAGTTTAGATCCGAGCGGGAGGCCCTACAATGAGCAGTTCTTC

abundance: -
d_gene: -
j_gene: TRBJ1-6
v_gene: TRBV6-1
CDR3aa: CASSPPENSPLHF
CDR3nt: TGTGCCAGCAGTCCCCCGGAGAATTCACCCCTCCACTTT

abundance: few
d_gene: -
j_gene: TRBJ1-1
v_gene: TRBV29-1
CDR3aa: CSVEVAGKNTEAFF
CDR3nt: TGCAGCGTTGAGGTTGCGGGAAAAAACACTGAAGCTTTCTTT

abundance: many
d_gene: -
j_gene: TRBJ2-3
v_gene: TRBV7-2
CDR3aa: CASSLLIGSSSADTQYF
CDR3nt: TGTGCCAGCAGTCTTTTAATCGGGAGTTCTTCTGCAGATACGCAGTATTTT

abundance: -
d_gene: -
j_gene: TRBJ2-3
v_gene: TRBV7-9
CDR3aa: CASSLPGQTSTDTQYF
CDR3nt: TGTGCCAGCAGCTTACCAGGACAAACTAGCACAGATACGCAGTATTTT

abundance: many
d_gene: -
j_gene: TRBJ1-1
v_gene: TRBV6-1
CDR3aa: CASSPDVETEAFF
CDR3nt: TGTGCCAGCAGTCCGGACGTCGAGACTGAAGCTTTCTTT

abundance: -
d_gene: -
j_gene: TRBJ1-5
v_gene: TRBV19
CDR3aa: CASRKQNSNQPQHF
CDR3nt: TGTGCCAGTAGGAAGCAGAATAGCAATCAGCCCCAGCATTTT

abundance: many
d_gene: -
j_gene: TRBJ1-1
v_gene: TRBV3-1
CDR3aa: CASSQESTEAFF
CDR3nt: TGTGCCAGCAGCCAAGAATCCACTGAAGCTTTCTTT

abundance: many
d_gene: -
j_gene: TRBJ1-2
v_gene: TRBV3-1
CDR3aa: CASSQDLIATNYGYTF
CDR3nt: TGTGCCAGCAGCCAAGATTTGATCGCGACTAACTATGGCTACACCTTC

abundance: many
d_gene: TRBD1
j_gene: TRBJ2-4
v_gene: TRBV3-1
CDR3aa: CASRRSGTVAKNIQYF
CDR3nt: TGTGCCAGCAGACGCTCCGGGACAGTGGCCAAAAACATTCAGTACTTC

abundance: -
d_gene: TRBD1
j_gene: TRBJ1-1
v_gene: TRBV19
CDR3aa: CASSRDRTNTEAFF
CDR3nt: TGTGCCAGTAGTAGGGACAGGACGAACACTGAAGCTTTCTTT

abundance: many
d_gene: TRBD2
j_gene: TRBJ2-7
v_gene: TRBV7-2
CDR3aa: CASSSLTSGTLEQYF
CDR3nt: TGTGCCAGCAGCTCACTGACTAGCGGGACCCTCGAGCAGTACTTC

abundance: -
d_gene: TRBD2
j_gene: TRBJ2-7
v_gene: TRBV18
CDR3aa: CASPRDYPSYEQYF
CDR3nt: TGTGCCAGCCCCCGGGACTACCCGTCCTACGAGCAGTACTTC

abundance: -
d_gene: -
j_gene: TRBJ2-3
v_gene: TRBV5-8
CDR3aa: CASSSDVGVTDTQYF
CDR3nt: TGTGCCAGCAGCTCCGACGTGGGAGTCACAGATACGCAGTATTTT

abundance: many
d_gene: TRBD2
j_gene: TRBJ2-1
v_gene: TRBV7-9
CDR3aa: CASSNLAGVSNEQFF
CDR3nt: TGTGCCAGCAGCAACCTAGCGGGAGTCAGTAATGAGCAGTTCTTC

abundance: many
d_gene: TRBD2
j_gene: TRBJ2-3
v_gene: TRBV7-6
CDR3aa: CASSLVLAGGGDTQYF
CDR3nt: TGTGCCAGCAGCTTAGTTTTGGCGGGAGGTGGAGATACGCAGTATTTT